The next 24 T cell receptor beta chains were all read from a single sample in a study of shared clonotypes between healthy human individuals. Measured with immunoSEQ multiplex PCR; TCRdb has only the in-frame clones, and not every one. The sample gives approximately 2.5 million clones, more than 90% of which show up once; 0.11% to 0.15% is in the top ten. The specimen was naive CD4+ T cells sorted from blood. Indicated subset: CD45RA+ positively selected. The receptor set was obtained from a man aged 18 to 29 in good health.

The CDR3 nucleotides read TGTGCCAGCAGTTGGGGAACGGGAGCTGAAGCTTTCTTT. It codes for CASSWGTGAEAFF. The chain carries TRBV6-5 and TRBJ1-1; D unclear. Germline CDR1 is MNHEY and CDR2 is SVGAGI. V was pared by 4 bases and J by 6 bases, with 12 bases between. The CDR3 contains 13 residues.

This clone was seen a handful of times. This rearrangement joins TRBV5-1 to TRBJ1-6; D remains ambiguous. Trimming left V 4 bases short and J 0 bases short, with 5 bases between. Germline CDR1 reads SGHRS; CDR2 reads YFSETQ. The CDR3 spans 14 residues. The CDR3, as DNA: TGCGCCAGCAGCCAACTCTCCTATAATTCACCCCTCCACTTT. It specifies CASSQLSYNSPLHF.

This clone was seen only once. The rearrangement joins TRBV6-1 to TRBJ2-7; 9 bases fit TRBD2. With 8 bases clipped from V and 2 bases from J, the junction kept 10 bases outside the gene matches. Germline CDR1 MNHNS, CDR2 SASEGT. The CDR3 has 15 residues. This CDR3 is CASPQEAGGAYEQYF. Written as DNA, the CDR3 is TGTGCCAGCCCCCAAGAGGCGGGGGGGGCCTACGAGCAGTACTTC.

This rearrangement joins TRBV29-1 to TRBJ1-2; D is unclear. This CDR3 is built from 13 residues. Germline lookup yields CDR1 SQVTM and CDR2 ANQGSEA. With 1 base removed from V and 3 bases from J, the gap between germline ends came to 9 bases. The CDR3 sequence is CSVEVYSHYGYTF. The CDR3 bases are TGCAGCGTTGAAGTTTACAGTCACTATGGCTACACCTTC.

DNA of the CDR3: TGTGCCAGCAGTCCGACAGGGCCCGGTGAGACCCAGTACTTC. Protein product: CASSPTGPGETQYF. The chain has TRBV28 and TRBJ2-5; TRBD1 agrees at 7 bases. V shed 5 bases, J shed 5 bases, and the junction held 8 bases outside the gene matches. The CDR3 is made up of 14 amino acids. CDR1 and CDR2 from the germline V gene are MDHEN and SYDVKM.

The chain is built from TRBV19 and TRBJ1-6; 7 nucleotides match TRBD1. The CDR3 has 15 residues. The germline V gene encodes CDR1 LNHDA and CDR2 SQIVND (reference sequence). J was trimmed by 6 bases and V by 5 bases; bases with no gene match: 7. The CDR3 loop is CASSFQGDSNSPLHF. DNA for the CDR3: TGTGCCAGTAGTTTTCAGGGGGACAGTAATTCACCCCTCCACTTT.

The CDR3 reads CASSKANTGELFF. In DNA, the CDR3 is TGTGCCAGCAGTAAGGCGAACACCGGGGAGCTGTTTTTT. The genes are TRBV7-2 and TRBJ2-2; D unresolved. Trimming pared 6 bases from V and 0 bases from J, leaving 5 bases between. CDR1 and CDR2 (germline): SGHTA, FQGNSA. This CDR3 spans 13 amino acids.

This clone was found once. Other DNA sequences in the sample encode the same CDR3. V and J are TRBV10-3 and TRBJ2-5; 10 bases are shared with TRBD2. Germline lookup yields CDR1 ENHRY and CDR2 SYGVKD. With 2 bases clipped from V and 1 base from J, the junction kept 1 base outside the gene matches. The CDR3 has 15 amino acids. The CDR3 here is CAISESGGGQETQYF. The CDR3 DNA is TGTGCCATCAGTGAGAGCGGGGGGGGCCAAGAGACCCAGTACTTC.

Points on this clone: Other DNA sequences from this sample encode an identical CDR3 as well. This chain joins TRBV5-4 and TRBJ2-5, with TRBD2 identical over 8 bases. Per germline, CDR1 SGHNT and CDR2 YYREEE (reference sequence). The V segment lost 5 bases and the J segment 2 bases; nucleotides outside the gene matches: 2. The CDR3 extends over 13 amino acids. The CDR3 DNA reads as TGTGCCAGCAGATTAGCGGGGCAAGAGACCCAGTACTTC. It yields the protein CASRLAGQETQYF.

This chain uses TRBV11-2 with TRBJ2-7; no firm D call. The CDR3 runs to 15 residues. Trimming shortened V by 8 bases and J by 0 bases, and 17 bases separated the two germline ends. Per the germline V gene, CDR1 is SGHAT and CDR2 is FQNNGV. CDR3 sequence reads: CASARSGRSSYEQYF. The CDR3 nucleotides read TGTGCCAGCGCCCGATCAGGCAGGAGCTCCTACGAGCAGTACTTC.

The chain joins TRBV7-6 to TRBJ2-7, with TRBD2 as a possible D gene (6 bases). This CDR3 has 16 residues. Trimming pared 0 bases from V and 2 bases from J, leaving 14 bases between. Germline V gene sequence: CDR1 SGHVS, CDR2 FNYEAQ. Here the CDR3 reads CASSLAGGLTTYEQYF. CDR3 nucleotide sequence: TGTGCCAGCAGCTTAGCGGGAGGACTAACGACCTACGAGCAGTACTTC.

The gene calls are TRBV30 and TRBJ1-6, with 9 bases that match TRBD1. The CDR3 runs 15 residues. V lost 4 bases to trimming and J lost 9 bases; unmatched junction nucleotides: 10. From germline, CDR1 is GTSNPN and CDR2 SVGIG (reference sequence). In DNA, the CDR3 is TGTGCCTGGACCTTGGGGGACAGGGACTTTTCACCCCTCCACTTT. Encoded protein: CAWTLGDRDFSPLHF.

Comment on this clone: Compared with germline, one end of the junction differs, possibly owing to a read error. V gene TRBV7-7 combines with J gene TRBJ2-2, with 7 positions matching TRBD1. The CDR3 runs 13 residues. The germline V gene has CDR1 SSHAT and CDR2 FNYEAQ (reference sequence). For the CDR3, the DNA is TGTGCTAGCAGCTCACAGGGGTCCGGGGAGCTGTTTTTT. Amino acid sequence: CASSSQGSGELFF.

The gene calls are TRBV11-1 and TRBJ1-1; 9 positions agree with TRBD1. The CDR3 has 14 amino acids. Germline V gene sequence: CDR1 SGHAT, CDR2 FQDESV (reference sequence). V shed 5 bases and J 1 base; nucleotides not matched to a gene: 2. DNA for the CDR3: TGTGCCAGCAGCCTACAGGGGGCGAACACTGAAGCTTTCTTT. This sequence encodes CASSLQGANTEAFF.

The chain combines TRBV23-1 with TRBJ2-7; D is perhaps TRBD1 or TRBD2 (5 bases each). TRBV23-1 falls under the ORF class, with uncertain function. V dropped 0 bases and J dropped 2 bases, with 23 bases sitting between them. The CDR3 contains 19 residues. This CDR3 reads CASSQSGRRLLPAPYEQYF. The CDR3 nucleotides read TGCGCCAGCAGTCAATCGGGACGCCGACTACTCCCAGCCCCCTACGAGCAGTACTTC.

The J gene is TRBJ1-4, the V gene TRBV5-1; TRBD1 matches 7 bases. V shed 4 bases and J 4 bases; nucleotides not matched to a gene: 7. The CDR3 is 15 amino acids. Germline V lookup: CDR1 SGHRS, CDR2 YFSETQ. The CDR3 is CASSQGQLGNEKLFF. In DNA form, the CDR3 reads TGCGCCAGCAGCCAGGGACAGTTAGGTAATGAAAAACTGTTTTTT.

The chain recombines TRBV27 with TRBJ1-2; weak D call: TRBD1 (5 bases). Per the germline V gene, CDR1 is MNHEY and CDR2 is SMNVEV (reference sequence). The germline V and J ends were trimmed by 5 bases and 4 bases, with 14 bases remaining between them. The CDR3 has 14 amino acids. This chain's CDR3 is CASSGGTRFYGYTF. CDR3 bases: TGTGCCAGCAGTGGGGGGACTCGGTTCTATGGCTACACCTTC.

The chain recombines TRBV7-3 with TRBJ2-5; D is possibly TRBD2 (6 bases). V lost 5 bases, J lost 5 bases, and 18 bases lay in between. The CDR3 sequence is 15 residues long. Germline V gene sequence: CDR1 SGHTA, CDR2 FQGTGA. CDR3 sequence (DNA): TGTGCCAGCAGCCTTAGCGGCCAAACCTGGGAGACCCAGTACTTC. Its protein is CASSLSGQTWETQYF.

The chain links TRBV9 to TRBJ2-1, with no clear D. The CDR3 is 14 amino acids. Looked up from germline, CDR1 is SGDLS and CDR2 is YYNGEE. Trimming removed 3 bases at V and 8 bases at J, with 15 bases between. CDR3 in DNA: TGTGCCAGCAGCGCCCACGTAGCCGGCGATGAGCAGTTCTTC. Amino acid sequence: CASSAHVAGDEQFF.

This clone was detected once. V and J are TRBV6-5 and TRBJ2-6; D is uncertain. The CDR3 extends over 15 amino acids. From germline, CDR1 is MNHEY and CDR2 SVGAGI. V gave up 2 bases and J gave up 2 bases, with 7 bases separating them. In DNA, the CDR3 is TGTGCCAGCAGTTACGTCCGGGCTGGGGCCAACGTCCTGACTTTC. The encoded protein is CASSYVRAGANVLTF.

The V call is TRBV6-4, the J call TRBJ2-6; possibly TRBD1 for D (7 bases). The germline V gene encodes CDR1 MRHNA and CDR2 SNTAGT. This CDR3 is built from 19 residues. V lost 2 bases, J lost 0 bases, and 17 bases lay in between. The CDR3 DNA reads as TGTGCCAGCAGTGACGGTGGCGGGACAGACAGCTCTGGGGCCAACGTCCTGACTTTC. Amino acid sequence: CASSDGGGTDSSGANVLTF.

This clone was recorded once. This rearrangement joins TRBV10-2 to TRBJ2-1; 7 bases line up with TRBD2. The CDR3 extends over 13 amino acids. Germline V gives CDR1 WSHSY, CDR2 SAAADI. V shed 8 bases and J 2 bases; nucleotides not matched to a gene: 3. The CDR3 sequence: CASLGTTYNEQFF. CDR3 nucleotides: TGCGCCAGCCTCGGGACTACCTACAATGAGCAGTTCTTC.

The genes are TRBV18 and TRBJ1-4; D gene uncertain. The CDR3 extends over 15 amino acids. The germline V gene has CDR1 KGHSH and CDR2 LQKENI. Trimming removed 0 bases from V and 8 bases from J, with 13 bases in between. CDR3 residues: CASSPPGSLGEKLFF. CDR3 nucleotides: TGTGCCAGCTCACCACCGGGGTCCCTGGGAGAAAAACTGTTTTTT. Filled out from reference TRBV18 and TRBJ1-4, the complete variable domain reads NAGVMQNPRHLVRRRGQEARLRCSPMKGHSHVYWYRQLPEEGLKFMVYLQKENIIDESGMPKERFSAEFPKEGPSILRIQQVVRGDSAAYFCASSPPGSLGEKLFFGSGTQLSVL.

Remarks on this clone: At the DNA level, this CDR3 is encoded by other sequences in the same sample as well. This chain joins TRBV7-9 and TRBJ1-1; D might be TRBD1 (6 bases). The germline V and J ends were trimmed by 2 bases and 0 bases, with 7 bases remaining between them. This CDR3 is 14 amino acids long. The V gene's germline CDR1 is SEHNR and CDR2 FQNEAQ (reference sequence). In DNA form, the CDR3 reads TGTGCCAGCAGCTTAAGACAGGTGAACACTGAAGCTTTCTTT. Translated, it gives CASSLRQVNTEAFF.